A selection of T cell receptor beta chains follows, all from one sample in a study of shared clonotypes between healthy human individuals. Generated by immunoSEQ multiplex PCR, the TCRdb table keeps only in-frame clones and is missing some. This table has around 2,100,000 clones, about 95% appearing once. Sequenced sample: naive CD8+ T cells sorted from blood. The receptors originated from a man in his late teens or twenties in good health. Both conserved end residues are part of each CDR3. The order of the fields is clone size, V gene, J gene, D gene, CDR3 protein, CDR3 DNA. A D gene is named only where the DNA matches it firmly. Expanded clones get a size class; other rows say once, few or many, or leave the size out.

NA	TRBV25-1	TRBJ1-1	NA	CASSESPGNTEAFF	TGTGCCAGCAGTGAATCCCCAGGCAACACTGAAGCTTTCTTT
NA	TRBV19	TRBJ1-1	NA	CASTSTGVNTEAFF	TGTGCCAGTACCTCGACAGGAGTGAACACTGAAGCTTTCTTT
once	TRBV6-5	TRBJ2-2	NA	CASSPRDTGELFF	TGTGCCAGCAGTCCTAGGGACACCGGGGAGCTGTTTTTT
NA	TRBV13	TRBJ2-2	NA	CASSAQDPSPGELFF	TGTGCCAGCAGCGCTCAGGACCCATCCCCCGGGGAGCTGTTTTTT
NA	TRBV28	TRBJ2-5	TRBD1	CASSSTVLTGEDETQYF	TGTGCCAGCAGTTCTACCGTCCTGACAGGGGAGGACGAGACCCAGTACTTC
NA	TRBV7-9	TRBJ2-7	TRBD2	CASRVGRDGTYEQYF	TGTGCCAGCAGAGTGGGGAGGGACGGTACCTACGAGCAGTACTTC
NA	TRBV11-3	TRBJ2-1	TRBD2	CASSLGWAVAGTYNEQFF	TGTGCCAGCAGCTTAGGTTGGGCCGTAGCGGGAACTTACAATGAGCAGTTCTTC
NA	TRBV27	TRBJ2-1	TRBD2	CASSGAGVTSYNEQFF	TGTGCCAGCAGCGGAGCGGGAGTCACCTCCTACAATGAGCAGTTCTTC
NA	TRBV19	TRBJ1-1	NA	CASISKGNTEAFF	TGTGCCAGTATTAGTAAGGGGAACACTGAAGCTTTCTTT
NA	TRBV4-1	TRBJ1-2	NA	CASSHKFTGVYGYTF	TGCGCCAGCAGCCATAAGTTTACAGGAGTTTATGGCTACACCTTC
NA	TRBV7-8	TRBJ2-1	NA	CASSPSLRVAYNEQFF	TGTGCCAGCAGCCCCTCTTTAAGGGTGGCCTACAATGAGCAGTTCTTC
NA	TRBV7-8	TRBJ2-1	TRBD2	CASSLGPGGDEQFF	TGTGCCAGCAGCTTGGGACCGGGGGGTGATGAGCAGTTCTTC
NA	TRBV2	TRBJ2-5	TRBD2	CASSDVVGPQPAGLAEWYQETQYF	TGTGCCAGCAGTGATGTCGTGGGGCCCCAGCCCGCTGGACTAGCGGAATGGTACCAAGAGACCCAGTACTTC
NA	TRBV7-6	TRBJ2-7	TRBD1	CASTPTGGSYEQYF	TGTGCCAGCACTCCTACAGGGGGCTCCTACGAGCAGTACTTC
NA	TRBV7-9	TRBJ1-1	TRBD1	CASSLARQGPEAFF	TGTGCCAGCAGCTTAGCCCGACAGGGGCCTGAAGCTTTCTTT
NA	TRBV7-9	TRBJ1-5	TRBD1	CASSIEDWPGTGNQPQHF	TGTGCCAGCAGCATAGAAGACTGGCCGGGGACAGGCAATCAGCCCCAGCATTTT
once	TRBV6-1	TRBJ2-7	TRBD1	CASSSRGTYEQYF	TGTGCCAGCAGTTCCAGGGGGACCTACGAGCAGTACTTC
NA	TRBV30	TRBJ2-7	NA	CAWSTGSSYEQYF	TGTGCCTGGTCGACAGGTAGCTCCTACGAGCAGTACTTC
NA	TRBV30	TRBJ2-3	NA	CAWSRGPDTQYF	TGTGCCTGGAGTAGGGGTCCAGATACGCAGTATTTT
NA	TRBV13	TRBJ2-7	TRBD2	CASSPRTSGPNYEQYF	TGTGCCAGCAGCCCCCGGACTAGCGGGCCTAACTACGAGCAGTACTTC
once	TRBV6-6	TRBJ2-7	TRBD2	CARPQASGSYEQYF	TGTGCCAGGCCTCAAGCTAGCGGGTCTTACGAGCAGTACTTC
NA	TRBV28	TRBJ1-5	TRBD1	CASSGRQGSNQPQHF	TGTGCCAGCAGTGGAAGACAGGGTAGCAATCAGCCCCAGCATTTT
NA	TRBV19	TRBJ2-1	NA	CASSRGVGEQFF	TGTGCCAGTAGTAGGGGGGTGGGTGAGCAGTTCTTC
NA	TRBV9	TRBJ2-5	NA	CASSVVEWETQYF	TGTGCCAGCAGCGTAGTCGAGTGGGAGACCCAGTACTTC
NA	TRBV29-1	TRBJ2-7	NA	CSVGADRHEQYF	TGCAGCGTTGGGGCGGACCGCCACGAGCAGTACTTC
NA	TRBV27	TRBJ1-1	NA	CASRDDPTSEAFF	TGTGCCAGCAGAGACGACCCCACGAGTGAAGCTTTCTTT
NA	TRBV13	TRBJ2-7	NA	CASSSSVGVYEQYF	TGTGCCAGCAGCTCTAGCGTGGGGGTCTACGAGCAGTACTTC
NA	TRBV29-1	TRBJ1-4	TRBD1	CSVELVQGPLANEKLFF	TGCAGCGTTGAACTCGTACAGGGGCCTTTGGCTAATGAAAAACTGTTTTTT
NA	TRBV7-8	TRBJ1-3	TRBD1	CASSSGTGFGNTIYF	TGTGCCAGCAGCTCCGGGACAGGGTTTGGAAACACCATATATTTT
NA	TRBV27	TRBJ1-5	NA	CASRGVLPGTQGTPNQPQHF	TGTGCCAGCAGGGGGGTATTGCCCGGGACTCAGGGGACCCCTAATCAGCCCCAGCATTTT
NA	TRBV7-8	TRBJ1-1	NA	CASSLASGAQTLNTEAFF	TGTGCCAGCAGCTTAGCCAGCGGGGCTCAGACCCTGAACACTGAAGCTTTCTTT
NA	TRBV10-3	TRBJ2-3	TRBD2	CAISEWGSGATDTQYF	TGTGCCATCAGTGAGTGGGGTAGCGGGGCCACAGATACGCAGTATTTT
few	TRBV6-5	TRBJ2-1	TRBD2	CASSYREGYNEQFF	TGTGCCAGCAGTTACCGGGAGGGATACAATGAGCAGTTCTTC
NA	TRBV7-9	TRBJ1-2	NA	CASSFHGGDYGYTF	TGTGCCAGCAGCTTTCATGGGGGGGACTATGGCTACACCTTC
NA	TRBV6-5	TRBJ2-7	NA	CASSYSDDNEQYF	TGTGCCAGCAGTTACTCGGACGACAACGAGCAGTACTTC
NA	TRBV10-2	TRBJ2-7	TRBD1	CASSEGGFSYEQYF	TGCGCCAGCAGTGAAGGGGGCTTTTCCTACGAGCAGTACTTC
NA	TRBV13	TRBJ2-3	NA	CASSHSTSYTDTQYF	TGTGCCAGCAGCCACAGCACTAGCTACACAGATACGCAGTATTTT
NA	TRBV9	TRBJ1-2	NA	CASSASGTTTEGYTF	TGTGCCAGCAGCGCGAGCGGGACGACGACGGAAGGCTACACCTTC
NA	TRBV7-9	TRBJ1-1	NA	CASSSSGVVNTEAFF	TGTGCCAGCAGTTCATCCGGGGTGGTGAACACTGAAGCTTTCTTT
NA	TRBV18	TRBJ2-7	NA	CASSSRDGSYEQYF	TGTGCCAGCTCATCCCGGGACGGCTCCTACGAGCAGTACTTC
NA	TRBV28	TRBJ2-3	NA	CASSLTDQLTDTQYF	TGTGCCAGCAGTTTGACCGACCAACTCACAGATACGCAGTATTTT
once	TRBV9	TRBJ1-4	NA	CASSVEGGTTNEKLFF	TGTGCCAGCAGCGTAGAAGGCGGAACAACTAATGAAAAACTGTTTTTT
NA	TRBV30	TRBJ2-1	TRBD1	CAWSGGTGIDEQFF	TGTGCCTGGAGTGGGGGGACAGGGATCGATGAGCAGTTCTTC
NA	TRBV28	TRBJ1-2	NA	CASSWRGTNYGYTF	TGTGCCAGCAGTTGGAGAGGCACAAACTATGGCTACACCTTC
once	TRBV6-7	TRBJ2-1	NA	CASSLRQDYNEQFF	TGTGCCAGCAGCTTAAGACAGGACTACAATGAGCAGTTCTTC
NA	TRBV5-6	TRBJ2-3	TRBD2	CASSLDSGGYTDTQYF	TGTGCCAGCAGCTTGGATAGCGGGGGTTACACAGATACGCAGTATTTT
NA	TRBV5-5	TRBJ1-4	TRBD1	CASSLEGAQINEKLFF	TGTGCCAGCAGCTTGGAGGGGGCGCAGATTAATGAAAAACTGTTTTTT
NA	TRBV27	TRBJ2-1	NA	CASSLEQGPGNEQFF	TGTGCCAGCAGTTTGGAGCAGGGCCCCGGCAATGAGCAGTTCTTC
NA	TRBV4-1	TRBJ1-4	NA	CASSQARGNEKLFF	TGCGCCAGCAGCCAAGCCAGGGGTAATGAAAAACTGTTTTTT
NA	TRBV4-3	TRBJ2-7	TRBD2	CASSQDISGRDVSYEQYF	TGCGCCAGCAGCCAAGATATTAGCGGGAGGGATGTCTCCTACGAGCAGTACTTC
NA	TRBV27	TRBJ2-3	TRBD2	CASSLLLAGEGTDTQYF	TGTGCCAGCAGTTTATTGCTAGCGGGAGAGGGCACAGATACGCAGTATTTT
NA	TRBV5-1	TRBJ2-3	NA	CASSQGHYASTDTQYF	TGCGCCAGCAGCCAGGGACACTATGCTAGCACAGATACGCAGTATTTT
once	TRBV7-9	TRBJ2-7	NA	CASSGISYEQYF	TGTGCCAGCAGCGGTATCTCCTACGAGCAGTACTTC
NA	TRBV18	TRBJ1-4	NA	CASSPPTGPEKLFF	TGTGCCAGCTCCCCCCCGACAGGTCCGGAAAAACTGTTTTTT
NA	TRBV15	TRBJ2-7	NA	CATSRDWNEGFDEQYF	TGTGCCACCAGCAGAGATTGGAATGAAGGGTTCGACGAGCAGTACTTC
NA	TRBV5-4	TRBJ2-3	TRBD2	CASFRLAGGATDTQYF	TGTGCCAGCTTCAGACTAGCGGGGGGGGCAACAGATACGCAGTATTTT
once	TRBV11-2	TRBJ2-2	NA	CASSLDLGFTTGELFF	TGTGCCAGCAGCTTAGATCTGGGTTTCACCACCGGGGAGCTGTTTTTT
NA	TRBV4-1	TRBJ2-7	NA	CASSQHSAGWEQYF	TGCGCCAGCAGCCAGCATTCGGCGGGGTGGGAGCAGTACTTC
NA	TRBV7-2	TRBJ2-7	NA	CASSAPRTEALYEQYF	TGTGCCAGCAGCGCGCCTCGGACAGAAGCCTTGTACGAGCAGTACTTC
NA	TRBV6-5	TRBJ2-2	NA	CASSYVGGPSGELFF	TGTGCCAGCAGTTACGTGGGGGGTCCCTCCGGGGAGCTGTTTTTT